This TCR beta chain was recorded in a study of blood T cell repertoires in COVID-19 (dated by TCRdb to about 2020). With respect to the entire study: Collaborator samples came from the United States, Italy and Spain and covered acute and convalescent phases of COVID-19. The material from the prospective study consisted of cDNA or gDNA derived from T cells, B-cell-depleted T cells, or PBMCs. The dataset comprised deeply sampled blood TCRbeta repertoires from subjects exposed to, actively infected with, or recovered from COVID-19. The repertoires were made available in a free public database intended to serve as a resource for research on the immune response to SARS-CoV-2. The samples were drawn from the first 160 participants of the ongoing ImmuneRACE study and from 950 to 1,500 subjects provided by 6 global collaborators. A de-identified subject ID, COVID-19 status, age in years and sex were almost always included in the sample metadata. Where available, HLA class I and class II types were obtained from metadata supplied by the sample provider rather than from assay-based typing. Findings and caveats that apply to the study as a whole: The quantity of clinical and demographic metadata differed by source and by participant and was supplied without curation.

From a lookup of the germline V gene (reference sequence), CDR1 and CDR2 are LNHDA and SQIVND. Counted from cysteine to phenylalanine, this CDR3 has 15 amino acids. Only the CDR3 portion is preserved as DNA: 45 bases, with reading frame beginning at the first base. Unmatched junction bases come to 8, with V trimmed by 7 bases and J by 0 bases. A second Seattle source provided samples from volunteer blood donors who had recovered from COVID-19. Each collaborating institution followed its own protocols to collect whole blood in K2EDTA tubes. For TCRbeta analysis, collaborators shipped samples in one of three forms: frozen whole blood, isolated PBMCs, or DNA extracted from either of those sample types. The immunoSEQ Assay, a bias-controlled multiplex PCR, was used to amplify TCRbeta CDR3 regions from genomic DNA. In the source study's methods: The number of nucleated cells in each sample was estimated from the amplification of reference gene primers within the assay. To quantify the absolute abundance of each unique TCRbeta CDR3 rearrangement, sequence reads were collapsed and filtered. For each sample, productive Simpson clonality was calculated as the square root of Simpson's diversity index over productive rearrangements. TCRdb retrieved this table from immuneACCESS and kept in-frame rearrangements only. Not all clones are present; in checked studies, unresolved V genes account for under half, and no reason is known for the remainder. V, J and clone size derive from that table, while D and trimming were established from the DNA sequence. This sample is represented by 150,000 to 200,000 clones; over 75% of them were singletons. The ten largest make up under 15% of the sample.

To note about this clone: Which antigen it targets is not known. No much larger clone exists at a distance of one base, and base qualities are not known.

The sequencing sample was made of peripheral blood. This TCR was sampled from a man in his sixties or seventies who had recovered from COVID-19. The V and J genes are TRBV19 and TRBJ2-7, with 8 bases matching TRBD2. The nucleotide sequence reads TGTGCCAGTACCCGTAGCGGGATGAACTCCTACGAGCAGTACTTC. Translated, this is CASTRSGMNSYEQYF.